This T cell receptor (beta chain) was sequenced during a study of cytomegalovirus exposure and HLA in healthy donors. V lost 0 bases to trimming and J lost 11 bases, with 13 bases between them. CDR1 and CDR2 from the germline V gene are SEHNR and FQNEAQ (reference sequence). CDR3 length equals 13 residues. The PCR was carried out with 60 Vbeta primers and 13 Jbeta primers. Produced via immunoSEQ multiplex PCR; TCRdb's table is partial and in-frame only. The profile shows 280,000 or so clones, about 87% of them singletons. This TCR was sampled from a woman aged 18-29 years in good health and CMV-seronegative. The chain uses TRBV7-9 and TRBJ1-1; no clear D. The specimen sequenced was PBMCs. The DNA for the CDR3 is TGTGCCAGCAGCTTAGCGCCAAGCGGGCAGGCTTTCTTT. Translation gives CASSLAPSGQAFF.